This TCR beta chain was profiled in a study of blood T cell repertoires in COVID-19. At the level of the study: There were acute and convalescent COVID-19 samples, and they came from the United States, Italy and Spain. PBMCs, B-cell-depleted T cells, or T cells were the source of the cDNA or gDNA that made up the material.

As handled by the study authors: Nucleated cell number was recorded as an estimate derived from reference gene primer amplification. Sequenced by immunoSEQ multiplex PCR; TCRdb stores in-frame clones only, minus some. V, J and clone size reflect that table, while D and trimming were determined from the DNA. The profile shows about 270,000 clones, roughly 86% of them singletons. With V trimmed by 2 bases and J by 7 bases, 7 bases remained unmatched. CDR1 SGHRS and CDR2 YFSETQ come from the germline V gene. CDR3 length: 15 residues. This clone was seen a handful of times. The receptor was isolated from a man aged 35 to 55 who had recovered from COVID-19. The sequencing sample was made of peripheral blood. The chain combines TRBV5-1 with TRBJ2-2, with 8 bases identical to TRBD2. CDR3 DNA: TGCGCCAGCAGCTTTTCCGGGACTAGTCACGGGGAGCTGTTTTTT. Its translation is CASSFSGTSHGELFF.